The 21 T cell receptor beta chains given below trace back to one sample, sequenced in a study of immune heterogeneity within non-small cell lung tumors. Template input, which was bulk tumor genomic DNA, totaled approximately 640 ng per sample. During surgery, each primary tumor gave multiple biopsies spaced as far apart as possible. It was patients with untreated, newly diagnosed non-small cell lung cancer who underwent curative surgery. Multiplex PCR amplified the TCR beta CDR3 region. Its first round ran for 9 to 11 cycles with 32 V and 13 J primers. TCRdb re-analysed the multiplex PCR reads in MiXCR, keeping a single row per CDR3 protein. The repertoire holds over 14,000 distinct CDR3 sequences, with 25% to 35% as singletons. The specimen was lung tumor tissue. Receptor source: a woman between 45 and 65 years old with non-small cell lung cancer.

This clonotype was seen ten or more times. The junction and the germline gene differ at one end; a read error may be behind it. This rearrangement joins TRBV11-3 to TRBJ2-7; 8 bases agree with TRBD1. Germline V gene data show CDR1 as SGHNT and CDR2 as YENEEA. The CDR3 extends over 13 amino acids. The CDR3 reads CASSRGQGYERYF. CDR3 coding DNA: TGTGCCAGCAGCCGCGGACAGGGCTACGAGCGGTACTTC.

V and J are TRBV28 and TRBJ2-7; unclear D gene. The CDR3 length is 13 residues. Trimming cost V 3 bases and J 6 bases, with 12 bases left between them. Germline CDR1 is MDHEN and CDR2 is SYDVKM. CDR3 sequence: CASSFDNWGEQYF. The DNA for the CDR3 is TGTGCCAGCAGTTTCGACAACTGGGGCGAGCAGTACTTC.

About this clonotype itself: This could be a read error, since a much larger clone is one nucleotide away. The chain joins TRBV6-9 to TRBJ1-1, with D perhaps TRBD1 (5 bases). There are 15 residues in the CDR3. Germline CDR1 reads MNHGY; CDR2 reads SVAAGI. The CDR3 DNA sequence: TGTGCCATCAGTTACTGGGGACTTTCAGACACTGAAGCTTTCTTT. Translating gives CAISYWGLSDTEAFF.

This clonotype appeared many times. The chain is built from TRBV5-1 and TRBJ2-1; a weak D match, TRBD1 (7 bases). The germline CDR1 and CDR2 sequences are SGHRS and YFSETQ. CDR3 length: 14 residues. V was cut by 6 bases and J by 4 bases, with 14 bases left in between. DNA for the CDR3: TGCGCCAGCAAGACGCAGGGGGGATACAATGAGCAGTTCTTC. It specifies CASKTQGGYNEQFF.

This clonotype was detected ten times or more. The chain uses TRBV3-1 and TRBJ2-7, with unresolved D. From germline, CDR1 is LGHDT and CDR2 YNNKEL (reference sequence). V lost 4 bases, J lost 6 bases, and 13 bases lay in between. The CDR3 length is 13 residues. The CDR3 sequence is CASSPAQDREQYF. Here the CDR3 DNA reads TGTGCCAGCAGCCCCGCTCAGGACCGCGAGCAGTACTTC.

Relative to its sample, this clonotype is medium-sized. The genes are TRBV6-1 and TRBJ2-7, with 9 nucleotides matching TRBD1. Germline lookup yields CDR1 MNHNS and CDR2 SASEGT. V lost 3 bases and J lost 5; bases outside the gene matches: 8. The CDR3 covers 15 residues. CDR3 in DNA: TGTGCCAGCAGTGAGACGACAGGGGGTAGTAACGAGCAGTACTTC. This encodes CASSETTGGSNEQYF.

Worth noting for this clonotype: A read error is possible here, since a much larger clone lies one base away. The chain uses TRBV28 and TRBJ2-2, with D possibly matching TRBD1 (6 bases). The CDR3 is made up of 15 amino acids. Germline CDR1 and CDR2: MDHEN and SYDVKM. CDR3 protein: CSSSLPFRGLGELFF. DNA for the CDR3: TGTTCCAGCAGTTTGCCTTTCAGGGGCCTCGGGGAGCTGTTTTTT. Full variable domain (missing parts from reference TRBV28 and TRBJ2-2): DVKVTQSSRYLVKRTGEKVFLECVQDMDHENMFWYRQDPGLGLRLIYFSYDVKMKEKGDIPEGYSVSREKKERFSLILESASTNQTSMYLCSSSLPFRGLGELFFGEGSRLTVL.

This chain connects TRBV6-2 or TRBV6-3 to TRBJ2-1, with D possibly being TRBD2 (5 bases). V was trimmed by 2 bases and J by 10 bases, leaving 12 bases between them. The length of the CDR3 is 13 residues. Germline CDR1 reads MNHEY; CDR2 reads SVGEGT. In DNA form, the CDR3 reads TGTGCCAGCAGTTACCCCAACCGGGAAGAGCAGTTCTTC. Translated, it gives CASSYPNREEQFF.

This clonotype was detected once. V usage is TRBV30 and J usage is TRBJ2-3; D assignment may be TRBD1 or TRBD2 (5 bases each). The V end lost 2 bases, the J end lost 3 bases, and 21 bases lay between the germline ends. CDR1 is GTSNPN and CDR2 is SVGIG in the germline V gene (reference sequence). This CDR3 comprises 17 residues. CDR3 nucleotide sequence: TGTGCCTGGAGTTTACCGGGGTGGGACCGTAGTACAGATACGCAGTATTTT. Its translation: CAWSLPGWDRSTDTQYF.

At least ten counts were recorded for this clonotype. CDR3 sequence (DNA): TGTGCCAGCAGTGACTCGAAGGCAGCGGTATCACCCCTCCACTTT. Amino acids: CASSDSKAAVSPLHF. V and J are TRBV6-4 and TRBJ1-6, with no clear D. There are 15 residues in the CDR3. CDR1 MRHNA and CDR2 SNTAGT come from the germline V gene. Trimming shortened V by 0 bases and J by 10 bases, and 13 bases separated the two germline ends.

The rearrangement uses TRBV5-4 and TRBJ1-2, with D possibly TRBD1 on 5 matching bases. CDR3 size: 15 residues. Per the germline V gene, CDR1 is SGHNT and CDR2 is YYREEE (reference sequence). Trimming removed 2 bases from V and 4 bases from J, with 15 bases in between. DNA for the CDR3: TGTGCCAGCAGCTTCCCAGGAACAGGCGGCTATGGCTACACCTTC. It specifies CASSFPGTGGYGYTF.

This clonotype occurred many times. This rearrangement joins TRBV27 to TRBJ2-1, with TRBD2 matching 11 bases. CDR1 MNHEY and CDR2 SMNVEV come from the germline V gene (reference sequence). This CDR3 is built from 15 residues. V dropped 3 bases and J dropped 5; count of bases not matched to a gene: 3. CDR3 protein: CASSFQLAGDNEQFF. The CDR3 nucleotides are TGTGCCAGCAGTTTCCAACTAGCGGGGGACAATGAGCAGTTCTTC.

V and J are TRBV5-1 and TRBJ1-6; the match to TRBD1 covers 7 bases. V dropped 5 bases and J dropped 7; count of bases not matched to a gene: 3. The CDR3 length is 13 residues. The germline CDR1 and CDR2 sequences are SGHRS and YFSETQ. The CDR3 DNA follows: TGCGCCAGCAGTGAGGGGGCGAATTCACCCCTCCACTTT. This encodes CASSEGANSPLHF. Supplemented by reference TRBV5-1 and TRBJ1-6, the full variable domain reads KAGVTQTPRYLIKTRGQQVTLSCSPISGHRSVSWYQQTPGQGLQFLFEYFSETQRNKGNFPGRFSGRQFSNSRSEMNVSTLELGDSALYLCASSEGANSPLHFGNGTRLTVT.

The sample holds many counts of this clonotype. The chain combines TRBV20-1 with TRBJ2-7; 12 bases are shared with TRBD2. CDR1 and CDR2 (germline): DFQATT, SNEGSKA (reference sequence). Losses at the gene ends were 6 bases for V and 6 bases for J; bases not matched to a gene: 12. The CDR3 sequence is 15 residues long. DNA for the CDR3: TGCAGTGCGACTAGCGGGAGCTCGCTTAAGGGCGAGCAGTACTTC. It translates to CSATSGSSLKGEQYF.

The CDR3: CSVGEGHEQYF. In DNA, the CDR3 is TGCAGCGTTGGGGAGGGCCACGAGCAGTACTTC. This chain uses TRBV29-1 with TRBJ2-7; 7 bases are shared with TRBD2. Germline assignment: CDR1 SQVTM and CDR2 ANQGSEA. V gave up 4 bases and J gave up 5 bases; unmatched junction bases: 2. This CDR3 is built from 11 residues.

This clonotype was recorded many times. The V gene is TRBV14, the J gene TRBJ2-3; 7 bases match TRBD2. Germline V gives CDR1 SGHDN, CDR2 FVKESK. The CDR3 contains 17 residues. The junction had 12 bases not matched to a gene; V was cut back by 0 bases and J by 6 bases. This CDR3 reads CASSQDYGLAGGDTQYF. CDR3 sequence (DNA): TGTGCCAGCAGCCAAGATTACGGGCTAGCCGGGGGGGATACGCAGTATTTT. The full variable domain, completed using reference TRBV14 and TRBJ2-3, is EAGVTQFPSHSVIEKGQTVTLRCDPISGHDNLYWYRRVMGKEIKFLLHFVKESKQDESGMPNNRFLAERTGGTYSTLKVQPAELEDSGVYFCASSQDYGLAGGDTQYFGPGTRLTVL.

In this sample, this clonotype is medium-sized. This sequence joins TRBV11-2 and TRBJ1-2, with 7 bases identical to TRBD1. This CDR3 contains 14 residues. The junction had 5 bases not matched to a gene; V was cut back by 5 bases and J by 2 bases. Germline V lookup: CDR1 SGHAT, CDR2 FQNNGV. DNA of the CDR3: TGTGCCAGCAGCCGGGACAGAGGGAACTATGGCTACACCTTC. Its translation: CASSRDRGNYGYTF.

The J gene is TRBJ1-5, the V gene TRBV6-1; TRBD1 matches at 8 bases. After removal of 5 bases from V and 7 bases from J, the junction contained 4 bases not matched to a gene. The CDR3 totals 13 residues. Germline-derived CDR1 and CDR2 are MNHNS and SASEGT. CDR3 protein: CASSTGGGQPQHF. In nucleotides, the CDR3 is TGTGCCAGCAGTACAGGGGGAGGGCAGCCCCAGCATTTT.

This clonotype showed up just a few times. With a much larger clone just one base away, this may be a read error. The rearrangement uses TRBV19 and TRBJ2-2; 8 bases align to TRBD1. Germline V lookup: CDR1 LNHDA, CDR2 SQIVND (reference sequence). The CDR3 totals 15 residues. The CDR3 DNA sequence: TGTGCCAGTAGTATTACAGGGGGGAACACCGGGGAGCTGTCTTTT. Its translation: CASSITGGNTGELSF. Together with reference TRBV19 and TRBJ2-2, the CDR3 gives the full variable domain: DGGITQSPKYLFRKEGQNVTLSCEQNLNHDAMYWYRQDPGQGLRLIYYSQIVNDFQKGDIAEGYSVSREKKESFPLTVTSAQKNPTAFYLCASSITGGNTGELSFGEGSRLTVL.

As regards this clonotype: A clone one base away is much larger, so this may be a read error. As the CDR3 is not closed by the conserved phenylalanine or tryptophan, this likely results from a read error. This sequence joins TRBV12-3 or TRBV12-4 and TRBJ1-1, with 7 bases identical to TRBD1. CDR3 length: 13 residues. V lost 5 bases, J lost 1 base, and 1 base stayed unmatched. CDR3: CASSRQGNTEAFS. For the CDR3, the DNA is TGTGCCAGCAGTAGACAGGGGAACACTGAAGCTTTCTCT.

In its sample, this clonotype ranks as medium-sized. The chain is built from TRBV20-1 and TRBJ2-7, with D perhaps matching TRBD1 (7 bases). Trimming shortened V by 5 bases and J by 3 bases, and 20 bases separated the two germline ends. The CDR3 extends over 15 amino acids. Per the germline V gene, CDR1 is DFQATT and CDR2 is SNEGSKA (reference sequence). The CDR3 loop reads CSAPGGGSGLYEQYF. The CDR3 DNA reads TGCAGTGCTCCAGGGGGTGGTAGCGGTCTCTACGAGCAGTACTTC.